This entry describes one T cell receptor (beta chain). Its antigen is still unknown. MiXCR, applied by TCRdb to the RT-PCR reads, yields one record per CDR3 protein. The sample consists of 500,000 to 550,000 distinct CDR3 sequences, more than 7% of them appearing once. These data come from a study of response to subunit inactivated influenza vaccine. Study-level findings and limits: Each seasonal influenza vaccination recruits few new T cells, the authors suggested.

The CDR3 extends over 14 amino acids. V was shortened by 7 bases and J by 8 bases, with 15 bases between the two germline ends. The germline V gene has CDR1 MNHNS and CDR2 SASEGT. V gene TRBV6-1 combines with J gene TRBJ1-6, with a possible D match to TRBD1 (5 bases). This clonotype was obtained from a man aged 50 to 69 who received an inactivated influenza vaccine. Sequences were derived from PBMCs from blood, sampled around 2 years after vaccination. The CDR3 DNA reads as TGTGCCAGCACTGCGGCAGGGAGGGATTCACCCCTCCACTTT. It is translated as CASTAAGRDSPLHF.